This record concerns one T cell receptor beta chain sequence. Its antigen is as yet unknown. The data were produced by immunoSEQ multiplex PCR, yet TCRdb's version contains in-frame clones alone and is incomplete. The table includes more than 90,000 clones, 80% to 90% detected once. The sample is drawn from a study of T cell responses to AZD1222 COVID-19 vaccine. V was cut by 4 bases and J by 4 bases, with 16 bases left in between. Germline loops: CDR1 SEHNR, CDR2 FQNEAQ (reference sequence). This CDR3 has 15 amino acids. Second-dose schedules of about 4 or about 12 weeks were combined. The study's findings and limits: The CD4 TCRs associated with vaccination extended across spike and predominated at 160-218 and 743-854. Increases in Spike-specific TCR breadth and depth were seen after two AZD1222 doses. Unmutated variant regions are reportedly the target of nearly half of TCRs that are spike-specific.

V gene TRBV7-9 combines with J gene TRBJ1-2; D is perhaps TRBD1 (6 bases). This sequence was found in an adult who received the AZD1222 COVID-19 vaccine. The material was peripheral blood, obtained 28 days after the second AZD1222 dose. The CDR3 is CASSSPWGAPYGYTF. The CDR3 DNA sequence: TGTGCCAGCAGCTCACCGTGGGGGGCTCCCTATGGCTACACCTTC. The full variable domain, rest sourced from reference TRBV7-9 and TRBJ1-2, is DTGVSQNPRHKITKRGQNVTFRCDPISEHNRLYWYRQTLGQGPEFLTYFQNEAQLEKSRLLSDRFSAERPKGSFSTLEIQRTEQGDSAMYLCASSSPWGAPYGYTFGSGTRLTVV.